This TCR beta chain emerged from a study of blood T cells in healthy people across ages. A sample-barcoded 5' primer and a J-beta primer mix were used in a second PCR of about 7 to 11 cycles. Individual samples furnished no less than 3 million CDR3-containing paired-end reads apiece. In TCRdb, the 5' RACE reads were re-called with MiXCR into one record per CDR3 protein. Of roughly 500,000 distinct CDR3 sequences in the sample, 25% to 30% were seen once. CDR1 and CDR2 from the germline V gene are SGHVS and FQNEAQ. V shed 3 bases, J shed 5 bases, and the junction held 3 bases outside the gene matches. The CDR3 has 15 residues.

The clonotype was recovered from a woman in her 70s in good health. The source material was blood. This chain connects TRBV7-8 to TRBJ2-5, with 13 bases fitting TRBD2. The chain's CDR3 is CASSLGTSGVETQYF. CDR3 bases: TGTGCCAGCAGCTTGGGGACTAGCGGGGTGGAGACCCAGTACTTC.